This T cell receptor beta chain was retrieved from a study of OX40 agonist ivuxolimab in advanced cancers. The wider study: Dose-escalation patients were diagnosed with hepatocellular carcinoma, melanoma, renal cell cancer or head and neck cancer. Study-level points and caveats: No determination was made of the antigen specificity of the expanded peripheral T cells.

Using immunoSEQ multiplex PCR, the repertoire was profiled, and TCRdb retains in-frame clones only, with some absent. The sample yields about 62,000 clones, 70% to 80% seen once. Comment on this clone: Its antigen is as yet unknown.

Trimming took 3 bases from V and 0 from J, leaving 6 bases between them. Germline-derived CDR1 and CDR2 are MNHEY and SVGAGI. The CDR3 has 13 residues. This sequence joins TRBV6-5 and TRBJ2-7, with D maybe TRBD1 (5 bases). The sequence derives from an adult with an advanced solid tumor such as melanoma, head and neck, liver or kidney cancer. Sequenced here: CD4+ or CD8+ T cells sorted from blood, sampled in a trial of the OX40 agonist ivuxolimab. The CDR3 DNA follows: TGTGCCAGCAGTTATCAGGGCTCCTACGAGCAGTACTTC. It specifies CASSYQGSYEQYF.